The 22 T cell receptor beta chains presented below share a single source sample, sequenced in a study of PD-1 blockade in classical Hodgkin lymphoma. Following autologous stem cell transplantation, relapse occurred in every patient, and exposure to brentuximab vedotin varied. Sequencing used immunoSEQ multiplex PCR; TCRdb keeps in-frame clones, though not all of them. Altogether some 46,000 clones are present, around three quarters being singletons, with the ten largest covering roughly 22%. Sequencing used peripheral blood mononuclear cells (PBMCs), obtained before the second cycle of nivolumab. The receptors derive from a human donor with classical Hodgkin lymphoma.

The chain joins TRBV7-9 to TRBJ2-5, with 9 positions matching TRBD2. Germline trimming cut 3 bases from V and 5 bases from J; bases unmatched to any gene: 4. CDR3 length: 14 amino acids. CDR1 SEHNR and CDR2 FQNEAQ come from the germline V gene (reference sequence). In DNA form, the CDR3 reads TGTGCCAGCAGCTTCGCGGGAGGGCCGGAGACCCAGTACTTC. It translates to CASSFAGGPETQYF.

The chain uses TRBV7-2 and TRBJ2-3; maybe TRBD1 (7 bases). The V gene lost 4 bases and the J gene lost 2 bases, with 19 bases spanning the gap. The CDR3 contains 17 residues. The germline V gene has CDR1 SGHTA and CDR2 FQGNSA. CDR3 sequence reads: CASSYLPAGGTTDTQYF. CDR3 sequence (DNA): TGTGCCAGCAGCTATCTGCCGGCAGGGGGGACCACAGATACGCAGTATTTT.

This clone appeared a few times. The chain recombines TRBV5-1 with TRBJ1-3; D uncertain. CDR3 size: 15 residues. Germline assignment: CDR1 SGHRS and CDR2 YFSETQ. Trimming stripped 0 bases from V and 2 bases from J, with 9 bases between. The CDR3, as DNA: TGCGCCAGCAGCTTGGCCTCGCGAACTGGAAACACCATATATTTT. Encoded protein: CASSLASRTGNTIYF. The whole variable domain, remainder taken from reference TRBV5-1 and TRBJ1-3, is KAGVTQTPRYLIKTRGQQVTLSCSPISGHRSVSWYQQTPGQGLQFLFEYFSETQRNKGNFPGRFSGRQFSNSRSEMNVSTLELGDSALYLCASSLASRTGNTIYFGEGSWLTVV.

This chain joins TRBV5-4 and TRBJ2-5, with 10 bases aligning to TRBD2. Trimming cost V 0 bases and J 5 bases; bases outside gene matches: 10. The CDR3 is 17 amino acids. Germline-derived CDR1 and CDR2 are SGHNT and YYREEE (reference sequence). For the CDR3, the DNA is TGTGCCAGCAGCTTGGCTCCTAGCGGGGGCCTCGGGGAGACCCAGTACTTC. Amino acids: CASSLAPSGGLGETQYF.

The rearrangement links TRBV15 to TRBJ2-7; 7 nucleotides line up with TRBD1. CDR1 and CDR2 from the germline V gene are LNHNV and YYDKDF (reference sequence). V shed 3 bases and J 0 bases; nucleotides not matched to a gene: 2. This CDR3 has 14 residues. CDR3 bases: TGTGCCACCAGCAGGGACAGGAGCTCCTACGAGCAGTACTTC. Encoded protein: CATSRDRSSYEQYF.

This clone was counted a single time. Other nucleotide sequences from this sample produce the same CDR3. This chain connects TRBV5-1 to TRBJ2-5; 7 nucleotides align to TRBD2. V dropped 4 bases and J dropped 4; count of bases not matched to a gene: 4. The germline V gene has CDR1 SGHRS and CDR2 YFSETQ. The CDR3 is 13 residues long. CDR3 bases: TGCGCCAGCAGCCCTGGGGGGGGAGAGACCCAGTACTTC. It codes for CASSPGGGETQYF. The whole variable domain, remainder taken from reference TRBV5-1 and TRBJ2-5, is KAGVTQTPRYLIKTRGQQVTLSCSPISGHRSVSWYQQTPGQGLQFLFEYFSETQRNKGNFPGRFSGRQFSNSRSEMNVSTLELGDSALYLCASSPGGGETQYFGPGTRLLVL.

The table lists this clone with many counts. This sequence joins TRBV4-2 and TRBJ1-5; TRBD1 is a possible D gene (6 bases). Per the germline V gene, CDR1 is LGHNA and CDR2 is YNFKEQ. The CDR3 is 14 amino acids. The V and J ends lost 6 bases and 5 bases respectively, with 14 bases between them. The CDR3 is CASRLIGGDQPQHF. Here the CDR3 DNA reads TGTGCCAGCAGACTGATAGGGGGGGATCAGCCCCAGCATTTT.

The rearrangement links TRBV6-5 to TRBJ1-4; 10 bases fit TRBD1. Germline CDR1 MNHEY, CDR2 SVGAGI. J was trimmed by 8 bases and V by 6 bases; bases with no gene match: 6. The CDR3 consists of 14 residues. The DNA of the CDR3 is TGTGCCAGCAGATCGGGACAGGGGTTGGAAAAACTGTTTTTT. It encodes CASRSGQGLEKLFF.

V usage is TRBV5-8 and J usage is TRBJ1-5; weak D call: TRBD1 (6 bases). CDR1 and CDR2 from the germline V gene are SGHTS and YDEGEE. Trimming removed 2 bases at V and 0 bases at J, with 9 bases between. This CDR3 region has 15 residues. The CDR3 DNA is TGTGCCAGCAGCTTCCAGGGGTATAGCAATCAGCCCCAGCATTTT. It yields the protein CASSFQGYSNQPQHF.

This chain uses TRBV7-2 with TRBJ1-1; TRBD1 agrees at 7 bases. V was clipped by 8 bases and J by 0 bases; unmatched bases: 12. The CDR3 length is 16 residues. CDR1 and CDR2 (germline): SGHTA, FQGNSA. The CDR3 nucleotides read TGTGCCAGCGGCGGGACAGCGGGGAGGATGAACACTGAAGCTTTCTTT. Translated, it gives CASGGTAGRMNTEAFF.

The chain recombines TRBV29-1 with TRBJ1-1; TRBD1 matches at 10 bases. The CDR3 is 13 residues long. In germline, CDR1 is SQVTM, CDR2 ANQGSEA. V lost 6 bases to trimming and J lost 10 bases; unmatched junction nucleotides: 11. The CDR3 nucleotides read TGCAGCGTCATGGGACAGGGGCTGGGGAGAGCTTTCTTT. Its protein is CSVMGQGLGRAFF.

The CDR3 DNA sequence: TGTGCCACCAGCAGTCGCCCGAAGGGGGTCAACACTGAAGCTTTCTTT. Translation gives CATSSRPKGVNTEAFF. The chain employs TRBV15 and TRBJ1-1; tentatively, D is TRBD1 (6 bases). The V end was cut by 3 bases, the J end by 2 bases, with 16 bases between. This CDR3 is 16 amino acids long. Germline loops: CDR1 LNHNV, CDR2 YYDKDF (reference sequence).

This sequence joins TRBV7-8 and TRBJ1-2, with TRBD1 matching 10 bases. CDR3 length: 13 amino acids. J was trimmed by 8 bases and V by 3 bases; bases with no gene match: 3. The germline V gene has CDR1 SGHVS and CDR2 FQNEAQ. The chain's CDR3 is CASSLGDRGGYTF. The CDR3 bases are TGTGCCAGCAGCTTGGGGGACAGGGGAGGCTACACCTTC.

The J gene is TRBJ2-7, the V gene TRBV4-2; TRBD2 aligns across 8 bases. Germline trimming cut 1 base from V and 3 bases from J; bases unmatched to any gene: 8. Germline lookup yields CDR1 LGHNA and CDR2 YNFKEQ. The CDR3 runs 16 residues. This CDR3 reads CASSQGSGGPGYEQYF. CDR3 coding DNA: TGTGCCAGCAGCCAAGGTTCGGGGGGGCCAGGCTACGAGCAGTACTTC.

V gene TRBV19 combines with J gene TRBJ1-2, with D perhaps TRBD1 (5 bases). Germline V gives CDR1 LNHDA, CDR2 SQIVND (reference sequence). The CDR3 is made up of 14 amino acids. V lost 4 bases and J 4 bases, leaving 13 bases between the germline ends. CDR3 nucleotide sequence: TGTGCCAGTAGTACCCGGGACGGCATCTATGGCTACACCTTC. It is translated as CASSTRDGIYGYTF.

V and J are TRBV6-5 and TRBJ1-2; 8 nucleotides match TRBD1. V dropped 4 bases and J dropped 5; count of bases not matched to a gene: 9. The CDR3 is 15 residues long. CDR1 is MNHEY and CDR2 is SVGAGI in the germline V gene. The CDR3 nucleotides read TGTGCCAGCAGTTCCGGACAGGGCCAAGGATATGGCTACACCTTC. Protein product: CASSSGQGQGYGYTF.

The V gene is TRBV20-1, the J gene TRBJ2-7; no reliable D call. From germline, CDR1 is DFQATT and CDR2 SNEGSKA (reference sequence). CDR3 length: 11 amino acids. Trimming cost V 3 bases and J 5 bases, with 8 bases left between them. The CDR3 loop is CSAREVDEQYF. The DNA of the CDR3 is TGCAGTGCTAGGGAAGTGGACGAGCAGTACTTC.

As to this clone: At the DNA level, this CDR3 is encoded by other sequences in the same sample as well. The gene calls are TRBV2 and TRBJ1-5; TRBD1 matches 7 bases. The CDR3 runs to 13 residues. Germline-derived CDR1 and CDR2 are SNHLY and FYNNEI. Unmatched junction bases numbered 4, after V lost 7 bases and J lost 4 bases. Here the CDR3 DNA reads TGTGCCAGCACCCAGGGGGGTAATCAGCCCCAGCATTTT. Translation gives CASTQGGNQPQHF. Together with reference TRBV2 and TRBJ1-5, the CDR3 gives the full variable domain: EPEVTQTPSHQVTQMGQEVILRCVPISNHLYFYWYRQILGQKVEFLVSFYNNEISEKSEIFDDQFSVERPDGSNFTLKIRSTKLEDSAMYFCASTQGGNQPQHFGDGTRLSIL.

The rearrangement uses TRBV5-5 and TRBJ1-5; no reliable D call. The CDR3 consists of 14 residues. Deletions cut 2 bases from V and 6 bases from J, with 12 bases between. Germline-derived CDR1 and CDR2 are SGHKS and YYEKEE (reference sequence). The chain's CDR3 is CASSFAGSAQPQHF. The CDR3 nucleotides are TGTGCCAGCAGCTTCGCCGGTTCCGCTCAGCCCCAGCATTTT. Drawing the rest from reference TRBV5-5 and TRBJ1-5, the complete variable domain is DAGVTQSPTHLIKTRGQQVTLRCSPISGHKSVSWYQQVLGQGPQFIFQYYEKEERGRGNFPDRFSARQFPNYSSELNVNALLLGDSALYLCASSFAGSAQPQHFGDGTRLSIL.

The J gene is TRBJ1-2, the V gene TRBV15; D is unclear. The CDR3 contains 14 residues. V was cut by 5 bases and J by 2 bases, with 12 bases left in between. Germline-derived CDR1 and CDR2 are LNHNV and YYDKDF (reference sequence). CDR3 nucleotide sequence: TGTGCCACCAGCCTAGGAGCGGGGAACTATGGCTACACCTTC. Protein: CATSLGAGNYGYTF.

V and J are TRBV27 and TRBJ1-1; D gene unclear. The CDR3 has 13 residues. V lost 5 bases and J lost 0, with 7 bases in between. CDR1 is MNHEY, CDR2 SMNVEV, per germline (reference sequence). Here the CDR3 reads CASSGSMNTEAFF. The CDR3 DNA reads TGTGCCAGCAGTGGCAGTATGAACACTGAAGCTTTCTTT.

This chain uses TRBV19 with TRBJ2-3, with D possibly TRBD1 on 6 matching bases. Germline CDR1 reads LNHDA; CDR2 reads SQIVND (reference sequence). There are 15 residues in the CDR3. The V and J ends lost 5 bases and 2 bases respectively, with 14 bases between them. The CDR3 reads CASSVTGPPTDTQYF. In nucleotides, the CDR3 is TGTGCCAGTAGTGTGACAGGACCCCCCACAGATACGCAGTATTTT.